This TCR beta chain was profiled in a study of shared clonotypes between healthy human individuals. Sequencing was at deep level. In the source study's methods: Without quality scores, immunoSEQ junctional reads could not be filtered like full-length reads. Profiled with immunoSEQ multiplex PCR; TCRdb holds only in-frame clones, not every one. V, J and clone size derive from that table, while D and trimming were established from the DNA sequence. The repertoire includes about 2.3 million clones, 80% to 95% of them detected once, and 0.37% sits in the top ten. CD4+ cells underwent separation, giving CD45RA+ naive and CD45RA-negative memory subsets. The trim removed 4 bases at V and 12 bases at J, leaving 5 bases unmatched. From germline, CDR1 is MGHRA and CDR2 YSYEKL. The CDR3 is 12 amino acids.

The chain links TRBV4-1 to TRBJ2-2; TRBD2 matches at 7 bases. This clonotype originated in a man between 18 and 29 years old in good health. Some clones in this sample may be carry-over from other donors' samples. The specimen sequenced was naive CD4+ T cells from PBMCs. Subset meaning: CD45RA+ positively selected. Here the CDR3 reads CASSLVGGKLFF. The CDR3 DNA is TGCGCCAGCAGCCTCGTGGGGGGGAAGCTGTTTTTT.